The clone carrying this T cell receptor (beta chain) was observed many times. What it binds is unknown. This entry comes from a study of T cells after yellow fever vaccination. Findings and limits, study-wide: By day 5 rather than day 15, the secondary response had peaked, though it was weaker. Clonotypes found in both CD4 and CD8 compartments made up a small share.

CDR1 is SNHLY, CDR2 FYNNEI, per germline. This CDR3 contains 14 residues. V was clipped by 6 bases and J by 6 bases; unmatched bases: 9. A single record per CDR3 protein comes from TCRdb applying MiXCR to the 5' RACE reads. Of 200,000 to 300,000 distinct CDR3 sequences listed, roughly 3.7% are singletons. The TCR was taken from a man younger than 35 who received the YFV17D yellow fever vaccine. V gene TRBV2 combines with J gene TRBJ2-7; 9 positions agree with TRBD1. The sample here was PBMCs, taken 15 days after the yellow fever booster vaccination. The CDR3 DNA follows: TGTGCCAGCAGCGACCGGACAGGGGAAGGCGAGCAGTACGTC. Translating gives CASSDRTGEGEQYV.